A selection of T cell receptor beta chains follows, all from one sample in a study of T cell repertoires and HLA-DP antigens. This table comes from immunoSEQ multiplex PCR, and its TCRdb copy is limited to in-frame clones, with some not included. The table lists around 100,000 clones, more than 85% of them singletons. Their recognized antigens are unknown. The sequencing input was CD4+ T cells from PBMCs. These receptors were obtained from a woman between 18 and 29 years old in good health and CMV-seronegative. The conserved cysteine and the conserved F or W are not part of the CDR3 here.

CDR3 protein | V gene
ASSLLRLAGDVTNEQF | TRBV5-4
ASSQIQGGRTEAF | TRBV4-3
ASSPSGTGMNTEAF | TRBV5-1
ASSRRTGTNTGELF | TRBV7-8
ASSPGWGGASTDTQY | TRBV5-1
ASSRRVDAWYQPQH | TRBV5-6
ASSFDSQSSYEQY | TRBV19
ASSLTLREYAYEQY | TRBV7-3
ASSLDPYNEQF | TRBV6-6
ASSATPLYNEQF | TRBV7-2
ASSPPLIRGYQETQY | TRBV19
ASSPEGPYGYT | TRBV5-4
ASLRRAGDSTDTQY | TRBV5-1
ASGLVGRDLF | TRBV12-5
ASSLWDRPNYGYT | TRBV5-4
ASSSPYSETQY | TRBV9
ASSPGSSGRAGTQY | TRBV4-1
ASSKSTDTQY | TRBV18
ASSQGLQH | TRBV6-1
ASSLGGTAANIQY | TRBV28
ASSLLGAGPYEQY | TRBV28
ASSDNEQF | TRBV18
ASRQDINSNQPQH | TRBV27
ASSLGGGWGSPLH | TRBV27
ASSFRRSQETQY | TRBV27
AISAEENEQF | TRBV10-3
ASKMGHRIYNYGYT | TRBV28
ASSGQGRNTEAF | TRBV2
ASSTTQVPSEPQH | TRBV10-1
SVGAAGGYNEQF | TRBV29-1
ASSVGLGTGELF | TRBV9
ASSGNRGRNEAF | TRBV27
ASLREGGLLNQPQH | TRBV5-8
ASSSRGGETQY | TRBV7-6
ASSDWTGLTGYT | TRBV19
ASSLGSTNQPQR | TRBV7-3
ASSPQGDNQPQH | TRBV5-1
ASSFPPRDPTNYGYT | TRBV7-6
ASSLWGGTTPREY | TRBV5-4
ASSSLGGGYGYT | TRBV7-9
ASSEGSNQPQH | TRBV6-4
AISETGYQGLADTQY | TRBV10-3
ASSPGSGRETQY | TRBV18
ASSPGGRAADSEAF | TRBV5-4
ASSESRDTNTDTQY | TRBV25-1
ASSPDRGGGYT | TRBV7-8
ASSVDALMGESTDTQY | TRBV9
ASSPGGGYGYT | TRBV27
ASSLTPSEPQH | TRBV11-1
AVQGPGYT | TRBV28
AIGSPTSGRGGYNEQF | TRBV10-3
ASSLSQFNSPLH | TRBV5-1
ASSLGSVDTQY | TRBV7-8
ASSLERAYQETQY | TRBV5-4